The 13 T cell receptor beta chains given below trace back to one sample, sequenced in a study of blood T cell repertoires in COVID-19. Some clones are missing from TCRdb's copy, which holds only in-frame ones; the method was immunoSEQ multiplex PCR. This sample has about 110,000 clones, with around 89% found just once. Specimen: peripheral blood. The receptors were sampled from a woman of 80 years or more with acute or convalescent COVID-19.

The chain has TRBV15 and TRBJ1-2; 9 nucleotides align to TRBD1. Germline-derived CDR1 and CDR2 are LNHNV and YYDKDF (reference sequence). This CDR3 has 14 residues. The V and J ends lost 0 bases and 5 bases, in that order; junction bases with no gene match: 1. The CDR3 reads CATSRDGTGYGYTF. Written as DNA, the CDR3 is TGTGCCACCAGCAGAGACGGGACAGGGTATGGCTACACCTTC.

This chain links TRBV11-3 with TRBJ2-5; 9 bases match TRBD2. Germline V gene data show CDR1 as SGHNT and CDR2 as YENEEA. This CDR3 is built from 15 residues. V was clipped by 5 bases and J by 2 bases; unmatched bases: 6. The CDR3 DNA reads as TGTGCCAGCAGCCAAAGCGGGGGGACTCAAGAGACCCAGTACTTC. It encodes CASSQSGGTQETQYF.

About this clone itself: In the same sample, other DNA sequences code for this CDR3. V gene TRBV20-1 combines with J gene TRBJ1-1, with no clear D. V shed 6 bases and J shed 3 bases, with 5 bases lying between them. Germline V lookup: CDR1 DFQATT, CDR2 SNEGSKA (reference sequence). This CDR3 region has 10 residues. CDR3 amino acids: CSAPDTEAFF. Here the CDR3 DNA reads TGCAGTGCGCCAGACACTGAAGCTTTCTTT.

V gene TRBV5-1 combines with J gene TRBJ1-1, with D hard to call. The length of the CDR3 is 16 residues. The ends were cut back, 4 bases at V and 0 bases at J, with 16 bases in the middle. Germline V gene data show CDR1 as SGHRS and CDR2 as YFSETQ. The CDR3 DNA reads as TGCGCCAGCAGCCACAACCGGGGTCCGGTGAACACTGAAGCTTTCTTT. Translated: CASSHNRGPVNTEAFF.

The chain recombines TRBV4-3 with TRBJ1-6; no reliable D call. V shed 0 bases and J shed 10 bases, with 10 bases lying between them. The CDR3 consists of 14 residues. Germline V CDR1 and CDR2: LGHNA, YSLEER. CDR3 amino acids: CASSQDPRQSPLHF. In DNA form, the CDR3 reads TGCGCCAGCAGCCAAGATCCCCGCCAGTCACCCCTCCACTTT.

There are a few counts of this clone. The rearrangement links TRBV30 to TRBJ1-1; no firm D call. V lost 2 bases and J lost 3, with 10 bases in between. This CDR3 has 13 amino acids. Looked up from germline, CDR1 is GTSNPN and CDR2 is SVGIG (reference sequence). In nucleotides, the CDR3 is TGTGCCTGGAGTCTTCAGAGGCACACTGAAGCTTTCTTT. Its protein product is CAWSLQRHTEAFF.

This clone was counted only a few times. This chain joins TRBV28 and TRBJ1-6; TRBD1 matches at 7 bases. The CDR3 extends over 15 amino acids. Germline CDR1 MDHEN, CDR2 SYDVKM. V trimming: 5 bases; J trimming: 6 bases; junction bases outside the gene matches: 7. DNA of the CDR3: TGTGCCAGCAGTGACGACAGGGTTGGTAATTCACCCCTCCACTTT. Amino acids: CASSDDRVGNSPLHF.

The chain uses TRBV6-5 and TRBJ1-5, with a weak D call TRBD1 (5 bases). V gave up 6 bases and J gave up 2 bases, with 11 bases separating them. Per germline, CDR1 MNHEY and CDR2 SVGAGI. The CDR3 spans 14 residues. CDR3 amino acids: CASSPTDGNQPQHF. The CDR3 DNA follows: TGTGCCAGCAGCCCGACAGACGGCAATCAGCCCCAGCATTTT.

The J gene is TRBJ2-3, the V gene TRBV30; TRBD2 agrees at 10 bases. The CDR3 length is 15 residues. The germline gives CDR1 GTSNPN, CDR2 SVGIG (reference sequence). V gave up 2 bases and J gave up 2 bases; unmatched junction bases: 4. CDR3 DNA: TGTGCCTGGAGTTCGCTAGCGGGGGCCACAGATACGCAGTATTTT. Translating it yields CAWSSLAGATDTQYF.

J is TRBJ1-2 and V is TRBV9; 7 bases match TRBD1. Germline trimming cut 0 bases from V and 8 bases from J; bases unmatched to any gene: 10. The CDR3 spans 15 residues. Germline assignment: CDR1 SGDLS and CDR2 YYNGEE. CDR3 amino acids: CASSVEAWGQRGYTF. In DNA, the CDR3 is TGTGCCAGCAGCGTAGAGGCGTGGGGACAGCGGGGCTACACCTTC.

The chain is built from TRBV4-3 and TRBJ1-2; a weak D match, TRBD1 (6 bases). CDR3 length: 16 residues. CDR1 and CDR2 from the germline V gene are LGHNA and YSLEER. Trimming shortened V by 0 bases and J by 4 bases, and 15 bases separated the two germline ends. CDR3 nucleotide sequence: TGCGCCAGCAGCCAAGATCGCGGGGGGCTCGGCTATGGCTACACCTTC. This codes for CASSQDRGGLGYGYTF.

This chain uses TRBV7-9 with TRBJ1-1; D ambiguous. The CDR3 runs 12 residues. V gave up 5 bases and J gave up 0 bases, with 4 bases separating them. Germline loops: CDR1 SEHNR, CDR2 FQNEAQ (reference sequence). The CDR3 DNA reads as TGTGCCAGCAGCCTCGTGAACACTGAAGCTTTCTTT. Amino acids: CASSLVNTEAFF.

The rearrangement uses TRBV19 and TRBJ2-5; tentative D call: TRBD1 (5 bases). This CDR3 spans 16 amino acids. V gave up 6 bases and J gave up 0 bases, with 17 bases separating them. In germline, CDR1 is LNHDA, CDR2 SQIVND (reference sequence). CDR3: CASSQGIPSYQETQYF. CDR3 nucleotide sequence: TGTGCCAGTAGCCAGGGAATTCCGTCGTACCAAGAGACCCAGTACTTC.